This T cell receptor (beta chain) was captured in a study of STAT3 mutations in large granular lymphocyte leukemia. The protocol was immunoSEQ multiplex PCR, while the TCRdb copy is restricted to in-frame clones and leaves out a portion. The sample lists some 13,000 clones; 88% were seen once. Germline CDR1 is SNHLY and CDR2 is FYNNEI. The CDR3 spans 13 residues. V lost 6 bases and J lost 9; bases outside the gene matches: 5. Points on this clone: What it binds is unknown.

Notes on the study in general: TCR clonotype switching after therapy occurred in about 35% of the 18 patients. Every T-LGLL patient had at least one immunodominant TCRbeta clonotype. Sampling intervals varied between patients and samples.

The clonotype comes from a human donor with T large granular lymphocyte leukemia. Some clones in this sample may be carry-over from other donors' samples. This sequence joins TRBV2 and TRBJ2-2, with TRBD1 identical over 9 bases. Sequenced input: PBMCs. CDR3 DNA sequence: TGTGCCAGCAGCCTACAGGGGGCTAGGGAGCTGTTTTTT. It specifies CASSLQGARELFF. Full variable domain (rest looked up from reference TRBV2 and TRBJ2-2): EPEVTQTPSHQVTQMGQEVILRCVPISNHLYFYWYRQILGQKVEFLVSFYNNEISEKSEIFDDQFSVERPDGSNFTLKIRSTKLEDSAMYFCASSLQGARELFFGEGSRLTVL.